The 22 T cell receptor beta chains below all came from one sample that was sequenced in a study of CD8+ T cells in alopecia areata. As the sequencing template, cDNA was produced by extracting RNA and reverse transcribing it. The data were produced by immunoSEQ multiplex PCR, yet TCRdb's version contains in-frame clones alone and is incomplete. The sample is made up of around 100,000 clones, none counted only once. The sample consisted of lesional skin. The receptor source for this set is a C3H/HeJ mouse with alopecia areata. MHC haplotype here: H2-k.

This clone was recorded a few times. These gene names are mouse names. The missing CDR3 end, 4 residues past where the read stops, is filled in from the germline J gene. The chain is built from TRBV1 and TRBJ2-1, with TRBD1 as a possible D gene (7 bases). With 7 bases removed from V and 2 bases from J, the gap between germline ends came to 12 bases. The CDR3 is 14 amino acids. Germline assignment: CDR1 NSQYPW and CDR2 LRSPGD (reference sequence). CDR3 protein: CTCNPRGDYAEQFF. CDR3 DNA, as far as it was read: TGCACCTGCAATCCCAGGGGGGACTATGCT.

Only a few counts were recorded for this clone. The gene symbols are mouse symbols. Read coverage stops 4 residues before the CDR3 terminus; the germline J gene supplies the remainder. This rearrangement joins TRBV1 to TRBJ2-4, with D possibly TRBD1 on 6 matching bases. Looked up from germline, CDR1 is NSQYPW and CDR2 is LRSPGD (reference sequence). This CDR3 is built from 17 residues. V gave up 0 bases and J gave up 0 bases, with 13 bases separating them. Incomplete CDR3 DNA: TGCACCTGCAGTGCAGATTTGGGACAAATTAGTCAAAAC. Amino acid sequence: CTCSADLGQISQN. In full, the CDR3 is CTCSADLGQISQNTLYF. Using reference TRBV1 and TRBJ2-4 for the parts outside the CDR3, the full variable domain is VTLLEQNPRWRLVPRGQAVNLRCILKNSQYPWMSWYQQDLQKQLQWLFTLRSPGDKEVKSLPGADYLATRVTDTELRLQVANMSQGRTLYCTCSADLGQISQNTLYFGAGTRLSVL.

Concerning this clone itself: Gene names are the mouse ones. The read is 4 residues too short to cover the CDR3 end, so that end is filled in from the germline J gene. This chain uses TRBV1 with TRBJ2-4, with 8 positions matching TRBD1. V shed 1 base, J shed 2 bases, and the junction held 5 bases outside the gene matches. This CDR3 is built from 16 residues. Germline CDR1 and CDR2: NSQYPW and LRSPGD (reference sequence). The chain's CDR3 is CTCSAARGRIQNTLYF. The CDR3 bases that were read are TGCACCTGCAGTGCAGCCAGGGGGCGGATTCAAAAC.

Of note for this clone: Gene names and germline refer to mouse. The read ends 4 residues shy of where the CDR3 ends; the end is completed using the germline J gene. The gene calls are TRBV13-3 and TRBJ2-1, with D perhaps TRBD1 (5 bases). Germline V gene sequence: CDR1 NNHDY, CDR2 SYVADS. V was shortened by 2 bases and J by 0 bases, with 9 bases between the two germline ends. The CDR3 covers 15 residues. The CDR3: CASSDPRVNYAEQFF. Partial CDR3 DNA: TGTGCCAGCAGTGACCCCAGGGTTAACTATGCT.

This clone was counted a few times. Mouse gene names and germline throughout. The CDR3 is cut off 4 residues early in the read; its end comes from the germline J gene. This chain uses TRBV13-1 with TRBJ2-4; 8 positions agree with TRBD2. The CDR3 runs to 14 residues. CDR1 is NSHNY and CDR2 is SYGAGN in the germline V gene. The CDR3 spells CASSDGGGWNTLYF. CDR3 DNA (partial): TGTGCCAGCAGTGATGGGGGGGGCTGGAAC.

Concerning this clone: At residue 12, the TCRdb protein and translated DNA are inconsistent; the protein given comes from the DNA. Germline and genes: mouse. The observed sequence ends 3 residues before the CDR3 terminus, with the missing tail filled in from the germline J gene. This chain uses TRBV1 with TRBJ1-6, with 8 bases that match TRBD1. TRBJ1-6 is sorted into the ORF group, with uncertain function. Germline V CDR1 and CDR2: NSQYPW, LRSPGD (reference sequence). J gave up 7 bases and V 3 bases, and 5 bases lay outside the gene matches. The CDR3 spans 15 residues. CDR3 sequence reads: CTCSANRGENSPLYF. The DNA read from the CDR3 is TGCACCTGCAGTGCGAACAGGGGGGAAAATTCGCCC.

This clone has just a few counts. Genes and germline come from the mouse. The DNA read from the CDR3 is TGTGCCAGCGGGGGGTTTAACCAAGAC. Translation gives CASGGFNQD. The CDR3 in its entirety is CASGGFNQDTQYF. The rearrangement links TRBV13-3 to TRBJ2-5, with TRBD2 as a possible D gene (6 bases). The read terminates 4 residues before the CDR3 end, so the remaining end is supplied by the germline J gene. The CDR3 extends over 13 amino acids. From germline, CDR1 is NNHDY and CDR2 SYVADS. Trimming took 7 bases from V and 0 from J, leaving 9 bases between them.

This clone was detected only a few times. Gene names denote mouse genes. The CDR3 is cut off 4 residues early in the read; its end comes from the germline J gene. J is TRBJ1-1 and V is TRBV13-3; TRBD1 aligns across 8 bases. Germline V gives CDR1 NNHDY, CDR2 SYVADS. The CDR3 totals 17 residues. The junction had 7 bases not matched to a gene; V was cut back by 0 bases and J by 0 bases. The part of the CDR3 DNA that was read is TGTGCCAGCAGTGATGCAGCCGACAGGGGTCCAAACACA. Translation gives CASSDAADRGPNT. The whole CDR3 is CASSDAADRGPNTEVFF.

This clone has just a few counts. Mouse names are used for the genes. The CDR3 loop reads CASSMRGDAYEQYF. CDR3 DNA, as far as it was read: TGTGCCAGCAGTATGCGGGGGGATGCATAT. J is TRBJ2-7 and V is TRBV19, with TRBD2 as a possible D gene (6 bases). The sequenced fragment ends 4 residues before the CDR3 boundary, so the rest is inferred from the germline J gene. The length of the CDR3 is 14 residues. The V gene's germline CDR1 is FNHDT and CDR2 SITEND (reference sequence). Full variable domain (missing parts from reference TRBV19 and TRBJ2-7): GGIITQTPKFLIGQEGQKLTLKCQQNFNHDTMYWYRQDSGKGLRLIYYSITENDLQKGDLSEGYDASREKKSSFSLTVTSAQKNEMAVFLCASSMRGDAYEQYFGPGTRLTVL.

This clone showed up many times. These gene names are mouse names. The DNA ends 4 residues before the CDR3 does, and the rest of the CDR3 is filled in from the germline J gene. V gene TRBV13-3 combines with J gene TRBJ2-3; D may be TRBD1 (5 bases). Germline CDR1 NNHDY, CDR2 SYVADS. Trimming cost V 1 base and J 2 bases, with 11 bases left between them. The CDR3 loop spans 15 amino acids. The CDR3 sequence: CASSDKQGYAETLYF. Partial CDR3 DNA: TGTGCCAGCAGTGATAAGCAGGGTTATGCAGAA.

The sample holds many counts of this clone. Gene labels here are mouse ones. The read terminates 4 residues before the CDR3 end, so the remaining end is supplied by the germline J gene. This chain links TRBV13-1 with TRBJ2-7; D perhaps matches TRBD2 (6 bases). The CDR3 is made up of 15 amino acids. Looked up from germline, CDR1 is NSHNY and CDR2 is SYGAGN. V was clipped by 0 bases and J by 0 bases, with 10 bases between them. The CDR3 loop is CASSDALGSSYEQYF. CDR3 DNA (partial): TGTGCCAGCAGTGATGCGCTGGGGAGCTCCTAT.

This clone was seen a handful of times. The gene symbols are mouse symbols. The read ends 4 residues early relative to the CDR3; the germline J gene fills the gap. The V gene is TRBV1, the J gene TRBJ2-2; D might be TRBD2 (5 bases). Germline V gene data show CDR1 as NSQYPW and CDR2 as LRSPGD (reference sequence). This CDR3 is 17 amino acids long. The germline V and J ends were trimmed by 0 bases and 0 bases, with 11 bases remaining between them. The covered CDR3 bases are TGCACCTGCAGTGCAGATAGTCTGGGAACAAACACCGGG. It encodes CTCSADSLGTNTG. The full-length CDR3 reads as CTCSADSLGTNTGQLYF.

Notes on this clone: At residue 16, TCRdb's protein is not the same as the translated DNA, so the protein here was read from the DNA. Gene names denote mouse genes. The read finishes 3 residues shy of the CDR3 end, and the germline J gene is used to complete it. The J gene is TRBJ1-3, the V gene TRBV1; 8 bases are a match to TRBD1. Trimming at V came to 0 bases and at J to 1 base, leaving 11 bases not matched to a gene. The CDR3 has 19 residues. CDR1 is NSQYPW and CDR2 is LRSPGD in the germline V gene (reference sequence). The CDR3 sequence is CTCSADSPGQGGSGNTLYF. The sequenced part of the CDR3 DNA is TGCACCTGCAGTGCAGATTCGCCCGGACAGGGAGGGTCTGGAAATACG.

About this clone: The gene names here belong to mouse. CDR3 in amino acids: CASSALTDAEQFF. The part of the CDR3 DNA that was read is TGTGCCAGCAGCGCCCTGACAGATGCT. This chain joins TRBV13-1 and TRBJ2-1; TRBD1 might be the D (5 bases). The CDR3 goes on 4 residues after the read ends, and that part is filled in from the germline J gene. Germline-derived CDR1 and CDR2 are NSHNY and SYGAGN. The CDR3 totals 13 residues. Trimming removed 5 bases from V and 5 bases from J, with 11 bases in between.

This clone occurred a few times. Gene and germline names: mouse. The missing CDR3 end, 4 residues past where the read stops, is filled in from the germline J gene. Other nucleotide sequences from this sample produce the same CDR3. The rearrangement links TRBV1 to TRBJ2-3; TRBD2 agrees at 9 bases. CDR1 is NSQYPW, CDR2 LRSPGD, per germline (reference sequence). The V gene end was trimmed by 1 base and the J gene end by 3 bases; junction bases not matched to a gene: 2. This CDR3 region has 15 residues. The covered CDR3 bases are TGCACCTGCAGTGCAGCGACTGGGGGCGCAGAA. Encoded protein: CTCSAATGGAE. The whole CDR3 is CTCSAATGGAETLYF.

Ten or more counts support this clone. At residue 12, the TCRdb protein and translated DNA are inconsistent; the protein given comes from the DNA. Gene names are the mouse ones. The read stops 3 residues short of the end of the CDR3; the missing end is completed from the germline J gene. The chain combines TRBV19 with TRBJ1-3; TRBD1 aligns across 11 bases. CDR1 is FNHDT, CDR2 SITEND, per germline (reference sequence). J gave up 0 bases and V 5 bases, and 1 base lay outside the gene matches. This CDR3 has 15 residues. The CDR3 reads CASSGTGGSGNTLYF. The sequenced CDR3 bases are TGTGCCAGCAGCGGGACAGGGGGTTCTGGAAATACG.

This clone has more than one count but fewer than ten. Gene labels here are mouse ones. The read finishes 4 residues shy of the CDR3 end, and the germline J gene is used to complete it. The chain carries TRBV13-3 and TRBJ2-5, with 14 bases that match TRBD2. The CDR3 totals 17 residues. The germline V gene has CDR1 NNHDY and CDR2 SYVADS. This chain's CDR3 is CASSDEGTGGARDTQYF. The sequenced part of the CDR3 DNA is TGTGCCAGCAGTGATGAAGGGACTGGGGGGGCGCGTGAC. Looking up the rest from reference TRBV13-3 and TRBJ2-5 gives the full variable domain: EAAVTQSPRSKVAVTGGKVTLSCHQTNNHDYMYWYRQDTGHGLRLIHYSYVADSTEKGDIPDGYKASRPSQENFSLILELASLSQTAVYFCASSDEGTGGARDTQYFGPGTRLLVL.

At least ten counts were recorded for this clone. Gene names denote mouse genes. The read ends 4 residues before the CDR3 terminus; that terminus is restored from the germline J gene. The chain employs TRBV16 and TRBJ2-1; TRBD2 agrees at 12 bases. Germline values: CDR1 SGHSA, CDR2 FRNQAP. The V segment lost 3 bases and the J segment 3 bases; nucleotides outside the gene matches: 3. The CDR3 covers 16 residues. The sequenced part of the CDR3 DNA is TGTGCAAGCAGCTTGAGACTGGGGGGGCGCTATGCT. Translation: CASSLRLGGRYA. The full CDR3 reads CASSLRLGGRYAEQFF.

A word on this clone: Here the gene names and germline are mouse. The CDR3 end falls 4 residues outside the read, so it is completed with the germline J gene. The chain is built from TRBV16 and TRBJ2-2, with 9 bases fitting TRBD1. CDR3 length: 16 amino acids. V lost 1 base to trimming and J lost 4 bases; unmatched junction nucleotides: 4. Per the germline V gene, CDR1 is SGHSA and CDR2 is FRNQAP. The chain's CDR3 is CASSLGDREGTGQLYF. The part of the CDR3 DNA that was read is TGTGCAAGCAGCTTAGGGGACAGGGAGGGCACCGGG.

Notes on this clone: The germline and genes are mouse ones. The read terminates 4 residues before the CDR3 end, so the remaining end is supplied by the germline J gene. The sample carries other DNA sequences with the same CDR3. This chain links TRBV13-3 with TRBJ1-4, with 8 bases fitting TRBD1. J was trimmed by 0 bases and V by 4 bases; bases with no gene match: 5. Looked up from germline, CDR1 is NNHDY and CDR2 is SYVADS. This CDR3 contains 16 residues. CDR3 DNA, as far as it was read: TGTGCCAGCAGTCCGGACAGGGCTTTTTCCAACGAA. Translation: CASSPDRAFSNE. The entire CDR3 is CASSPDRAFSNERLFF.

This clone was seen at least ten times. There is a difference at residue 12 between the TCRdb protein and the DNA translation, so the protein given here was translated from the DNA. The genes and germline here are from mouse. The read ends 3 residues shy of where the CDR3 ends; the end is completed using the germline J gene. This sequence joins TRBV19 and TRBJ1-3; no reliable D call. CDR3 length: 15 residues. Looked up from germline, CDR1 is FNHDT and CDR2 is SITEND (reference sequence). The germline V and J ends were trimmed by 1 base and 0 bases, with 8 bases remaining between them. This chain's CDR3 is CASSISINSGNTLYF. The covered CDR3 bases are TGTGCCAGCAGTATAAGTATAAATTCTGGAAATACG.

In this sample, this clone turned up a few times. Here the gene names and germline are mouse. The CDR3 is cut off 4 residues early in the read; its end comes from the germline J gene. This rearrangement joins TRBV13-3 to TRBJ2-1; 8 nucleotides align to TRBD2. CDR1 NNHDY and CDR2 SYVADS come from the germline V gene. The CDR3 runs 15 residues. V shed 5 bases, J shed 0 bases, and the junction held 4 bases outside the gene matches. The CDR3 DNA, read in part, is TGTGCCAGCAGATCTCTGGGGGGTAACTATGCT. Translation: CASRSLGGNYA. Given in full, the CDR3 is CASRSLGGNYAEQFF.